This T cell receptor beta chain appears in the sequencing data of a study of T cells after yellow fever vaccination. This clonotype was detected a few times. TCRdb reprocessed the 5' RACE reads via MiXCR and lists one record per CDR3 protein. This table holds more than 200,000 distinct CDR3 sequences, about 3.9% found once. The germline V and J ends were trimmed by 3 bases and 0 bases, with 12 bases remaining between them. This CDR3 contains 16 residues. V gene TRBV23-1 combines with J gene TRBJ1-5, with D maybe TRBD1 (6 bases). TRBV23-1 is placed among ORFs of uncertain function. The sample here was PBMCs, taken 15 days after the yellow fever booster vaccination. The origin of this receptor is a man aged 18-30 years who received the YFV17D yellow fever vaccine. CDR3 coding DNA: TGCGCCAGCAGTCACCGGGGGGCGTATAGCAATCAGCCCCAGCATTTT. Encoded protein: CASSHRGAYSNQPQHF.